The 25 T cell receptor beta chains presented below share a single source sample, sequenced in a study of neoadjuvant anti-PD-1 for oral cavity cancer. Documented time point: after neoadjuvant nivolumab, at surgical resection. The table came from immunoSEQ multiplex PCR; TCRdb's copy has only in-frame clones and leaves some out. The sample holds about 42,000 clones; approximately 80% are singletons and the top ten take around 4.9%. This sample comprised PBMCs, obtained after nivolumab (anti-PD-1) treatment. These TCRs come from a person aged 40 to 85 with oral cavity squamous cell carcinoma.

The J gene is TRBJ1-2, the V gene TRBV11-3; D unclear. This CDR3 spans 12 amino acids. Looked up from germline, CDR1 is SGHNT and CDR2 is YENEEA. V lost 5 bases to trimming and J lost 4 bases, with 8 bases between them. The CDR3 reads CASSVSPYGYTF. The CDR3, as DNA: TGTGCCAGCAGCGTATCCCCCTATGGCTACACCTTC.

The chain uses TRBV11-3 and TRBJ2-1; D ambiguous. Germline-derived CDR1 and CDR2 are SGHNT and YENEEA. This CDR3 has 14 residues. Deletions cut 5 bases from V and 0 bases from J, with 8 bases between. Written as DNA, the CDR3 is TGTGCCAGCAGCCCTTACCCCTCCTACAATGAGCAGTTCTTC. This codes for CASSPYPSYNEQFF.

The V and J genes are TRBV6-6 and TRBJ1-2, with D possibly being TRBD1 (6 bases). The V end was cut by 6 bases, the J end by 7 bases, with 18 bases between. Germline CDR1 is MNHNY and CDR2 is SVGAGI (reference sequence). The CDR3 length is 14 residues. The CDR3 region is CASSTDRRRGGYTF. CDR3 nucleotide sequence: TGTGCCAGCAGCACGGACAGACGGAGAGGTGGCTACACCTTC.

This chain joins TRBV9 and TRBJ2-1, with 15 nucleotides matching TRBD2. Germline V gene lookup returns CDR1 SGDLS and CDR2 YYNGEE. Germline trimming cut 0 bases from V and 0 bases from J; bases unmatched to any gene: 4. This CDR3 has 19 residues. CDR3: CASSVAGTSGGNSYNEQFF. The CDR3, as DNA: TGTGCCAGCAGCGTAGCTGGGACTAGCGGGGGGAACTCCTACAATGAGCAGTTCTTC.

This clone was found once. The chain carries TRBV11-3 and TRBJ2-2; possible D gene TRBD1, 6 bases. Germline CDR1 is SGHNT and CDR2 is YENEEA. The V gene lost 1 base and the J gene lost 5 bases, with 11 bases spanning the gap. This CDR3 comprises 15 residues. This chain's CDR3 is CASSLGGQLTGELFF. As DNA, the CDR3 is TGTGCCAGCAGCTTAGGGGGGCAGTTAACCGGGGAGCTGTTTTTT.

This clone was recorded once. The chain couples TRBV11-2 to TRBJ2-7; 11 nucleotides align to TRBD2. In germline, CDR1 is SGHAT, CDR2 FQNNGV. V lost 1 base, J lost 6 bases, and 5 bases stayed unmatched. The CDR3 is made up of 15 amino acids. In DNA, the CDR3 is TGTGCCAGCAGCTTAGTGCTAGCGGGAGGACTCGAGCAGTACTTC. Its translation is CASSLVLAGGLEQYF.

Only one count was recorded for this clone. The chain has TRBV19 and TRBJ1-2, with a possible D match to TRBD1 (5 bases). The germline V gene encodes CDR1 LNHDA and CDR2 SQIVND (reference sequence). The CDR3 runs 13 residues. The V end was cut by 7 bases, the J end by 6 bases, with 15 bases between. CDR3 sequence: CASMGVRRDGYTF. The DNA of the CDR3 is TGTGCCAGTATGGGGGTAAGGAGGGATGGCTACACCTTC.

This clone was picked up one time. The V and J genes are TRBV7-3 and TRBJ2-1; TRBD2 matches at 10 bases. The CDR3 is made up of 16 amino acids. The V and J ends lost 5 bases and 4 bases, in that order; junction bases with no gene match: 8. Germline loops: CDR1 SGHTA, CDR2 FQGTGA. Here the CDR3 DNA reads TGTGCCAGCAGCGATTTAGCGGGAGGTGATTACAATGAGCAGTTCTTC. The encoded protein is CASSDLAGGDYNEQFF.

This clone has a single count. The V and J genes are TRBV5-1 and TRBJ1-1; 7 bases fit TRBD1. The length of the CDR3 is 16 residues. Trimming removed 1 base from V and 0 bases from J; junction bases left unmatched: 6. Germline CDR1 is SGHRS and CDR2 is YFSETQ. The CDR3 sequence is CASSLIQGLLNTEAFF. The CDR3 region has the DNA TGCGCCAGCAGCTTGATACAGGGGCTCCTGAACACTGAAGCTTTCTTT.

This chain links TRBV4-1 with TRBJ1-1; no firm D call. Trimming removed 1 base at V and 1 base at J, with 7 bases between. The CDR3 length is 14 residues. CDR1 and CDR2 (germline): MGHRA, YSYEKL. CDR3 sequence: CASSQGSGNTEAFF. The CDR3 DNA reads TGCGCCAGCAGCCAAGGAAGCGGGAACACTGAAGCTTTCTTT.

The chain employs TRBV2 and TRBJ2-1, with D perhaps matching TRBD1 (7 bases). The germline gives CDR1 SNHLY, CDR2 FYNNEI. The CDR3 totals 15 residues. The V end lost 1 base, the J end lost 7 bases, and 14 bases lay between the germline ends. CDR3 sequence reads: CASSEEEGARNEQFF. The CDR3 bases are TGTGCCAGCAGTGAAGAGGAGGGGGCTAGAAATGAGCAGTTCTTC.

V and J are TRBV5-8 and TRBJ2-5; D might be TRBD1 or TRBD2, each matching 6 bases. V was clipped by 3 bases and J by 4 bases, with 19 bases between them. CDR3 size: 16 residues. The germline V gene has CDR1 SGHTS and CDR2 YDEGEE. The CDR3: CASSYGTPGARETQYF. CDR3 coding DNA: TGTGCCAGCAGCTATGGGACGCCGGGGGCCCGAGAGACCCAGTACTTC.

This chain links TRBV2 with TRBJ1-2; TRBD1 is a possible D gene (5 bases). V was trimmed by 3 bases and J by 6 bases, leaving 11 bases between them. Germline CDR1 reads SNHLY; CDR2 reads FYNNEI. This CDR3 is 13 amino acids long. The DNA of the CDR3 is TGTGCCAGCAGTGATTTCCAGGGCCATGGCTACACCTTC. It codes for CASSDFQGHGYTF.

This chain links TRBV7-9 with TRBJ2-5; D may be TRBD2 (5 bases). The CDR3 covers 13 residues. Trimming cost V 1 base and J 5 bases, with 8 bases left between them. Germline CDR1 and CDR2: SEHNR and FQNEAQ (reference sequence). The CDR3 nucleotides are TGTGCCAGCAGCTTAGACGGGGTTGAGACCCAGTACTTC. Translating it yields CASSLDGVETQYF.

The chain links TRBV4-1 to TRBJ2-1, with 9 bases aligning to TRBD2. The germline V gene has CDR1 MGHRA and CDR2 YSYEKL. J lost 8 bases, V lost 0 bases, and 14 bases had no gene match. The CDR3 is made up of 18 amino acids. As DNA, the CDR3 is TGCGCCAGCAGCCAAGAATATGCGGGGGCTAGCGGGAACGATGAGCAGTTCTTC. Protein product: CASSQEYAGASGNDEQFF.

The rearrangement joins TRBV7-3 to TRBJ1-1; 7 nucleotides line up with TRBD1. Germline V lookup: CDR1 SGHTA, CDR2 FQGTGA. There are 15 residues in the CDR3. J lost 6 bases, V lost 4 bases, and 11 bases had no gene match. Here the CDR3 reads CASSSTAGQAAEAFF. The CDR3 DNA reads as TGTGCCAGCAGCTCAACCGCTGGACAGGCCGCTGAAGCTTTCTTT.

The J gene is TRBJ1-5, the V gene TRBV27; D remains ambiguous. Looked up from germline, CDR1 is MNHEY and CDR2 is SMNVEV (reference sequence). Trimming shortened V by 2 bases and J by 0 bases, and 14 bases separated the two germline ends. CDR3 size: 17 residues. CDR3 DNA sequence: TGTGCCAGCAGTTTAAAAGGGATTAGTATTAGCAATCAGCCCCAGCATTTT. This sequence encodes CASSLKGISISNQPQHF.

The J gene is TRBJ1-3, the V gene TRBV14; D remains unclear. Deletions cut 3 bases from V and 0 bases from J, with 9 bases between. The germline V gene encodes CDR1 SGHDN and CDR2 FVKESK. The CDR3 sequence is 15 residues long. CDR3: CASSHQGISGNTIYF. For the CDR3, the DNA is TGTGCCAGCAGCCACCAAGGGATCTCTGGAAACACCATATATTTT. The whole variable domain, remainder taken from reference TRBV14 and TRBJ1-3, is EAGVTQFPSHSVIEKGQTVTLRCDPISGHDNLYWYRRVMGKEIKFLLHFVKESKQDESGMPNNRFLAERTGGTYSTLKVQPAELEDSGVYFCASSHQGISGNTIYFGEGSWLTVV.

This clone was counted ten times or more. The rearrangement uses TRBV5-6 and TRBJ1-4; D not certain. There are 17 residues in the CDR3. The germline V and J ends were trimmed by 3 bases and 5 bases, with 20 bases remaining between them. CDR1 and CDR2 (germline): SGHDT, YYEEEE. The CDR3 nucleotides read TGTGCCAGCAGCTACTCTATATGGCTCGGAGGGAATGAAAAACTGTTTTTT. It codes for CASSYSIWLGGNEKLFF.

V usage is TRBV14 and J usage is TRBJ1-2; no firm D call. The CDR3 runs to 13 residues. The germline V gene has CDR1 SGHDN and CDR2 FVKESK. V was shortened by 3 bases and J by 7 bases, with 12 bases between the two germline ends. CDR3 region: CASSHRPQTGYTF. DNA for the CDR3: TGTGCCAGCAGCCATCGACCTCAAACTGGCTACACCTTC.

The genes are TRBV21-1 and TRBJ2-7. TRBV21-1 constitutes a pseudogene. This CDR3 is built from 17 residues. The CDR3 coding sequence is TGTGCCAGCAGCCTCTGTGAAGGGACGGGAACGGAGCACGAGCAGTACTTC. It specifies CASSLCEGTGTEHEQYF.

This clone was found once. The V and J genes are TRBV2 and TRBJ1-6; D unresolved. Germline CDR1 is SNHLY and CDR2 is FYNNEI. CDR3 length: 13 amino acids. The V and J ends lost 7 bases and 6 bases respectively, with 10 bases between them. CDR3 bases: TGTGCCAGCAAAGTGGGGTCTAATTCACCCCTCCACTTT. Translated: CASKVGSNSPLHF.

Only one count was recorded for this clone. This sequence joins TRBV5-6 and TRBJ1-6; D may be TRBD1 (6 bases). Per the germline V gene, CDR1 is SGHDT and CDR2 is YYEEEE. The CDR3 is 15 residues long. V gave up 4 bases and J gave up 6 bases, with 14 bases separating them. This CDR3 reads CASSPGAQGNSPLHF. CDR3 coding DNA: TGTGCCAGCAGCCCGGGGGCGCAGGGTAATTCACCCCTCCACTTT.

The J gene is TRBJ2-5, the V gene TRBV5-4; the D gene is possibly TRBD1 (5 bases). The CDR3 loop spans 14 amino acids. Germline V CDR1 and CDR2: SGHNT, YYREEE (reference sequence). Trimming left V 0 bases short and J 2 bases short, with 8 bases between. CDR3 sequence: CASSLGSGQETQYF. The CDR3 coding sequence is TGTGCCAGCAGCTTGGGGTCAGGGCAAGAGACCCAGTACTTC.

The chain is built from TRBV19 and TRBJ2-7; TRBD1 agrees at 9 bases. V lost 5 bases and J lost 6; bases outside the gene matches: 8. This CDR3 is built from 14 residues. Per germline, CDR1 LNHDA and CDR2 SQIVND (reference sequence). This CDR3 is CASSRRDREAEQYF. The CDR3 nucleotides read TGTGCCAGTAGTCGCCGGGACAGGGAGGCCGAGCAGTACTTC. Complete variable domain (other parts from reference TRBV19 and TRBJ2-7): DGGITQSPKYLFRKEGQNVTLSCEQNLNHDAMYWYRQDPGQGLRLIYYSQIVNDFQKGDIAEGYSVSREKKESFPLTVTSAQKNPTAFYLCASSRRDREAEQYFGPGTRLTVT.